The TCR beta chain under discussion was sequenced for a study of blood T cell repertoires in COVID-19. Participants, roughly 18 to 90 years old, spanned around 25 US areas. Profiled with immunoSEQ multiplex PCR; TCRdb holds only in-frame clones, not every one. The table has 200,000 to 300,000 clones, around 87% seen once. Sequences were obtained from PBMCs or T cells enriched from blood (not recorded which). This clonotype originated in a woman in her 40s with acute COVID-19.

CDR3 sequence (DNA): TGTGCCAGCAGTTCTAATGGAGCTAGGAACACCGGGGAGCTGTTTTTT. Residues: CASSSNGARNTGELFF. The chain recombines TRBV28 with TRBJ2-2, with D uncertain. Germline V lookup: CDR1 MDHEN, CDR2 SYDVKM. This CDR3 is 16 amino acids long. With 4 bases removed from V and 1 base from J, the gap between germline ends came to 13 bases.